What follows are 21 T cell receptor beta chains derived from one specimen sequenced in a study of blood T cells in healthy people across ages. Combining a sample-barcoded 5' primer with a J-beta primer mix, a second PCR ran for about 7 to 11 cycles. TCRdb redid the calling of the 5' RACE reads with MiXCR, one entry per CDR3 protein. The table has 1.5 million or so distinct CDR3 sequences, 40% to 45% seen once. Sequencing was performed on blood. The receptors come from a woman younger than 30 in good health.

Note on this clonotype: Relative to the germline gene, one junction end is altered; a read error may explain this. The chain joins TRBV7-9 to TRBJ2-7; D not resolved. The CDR3 length is 14 residues. Germline lookup yields CDR1 SEHNR and CDR2 FQNEAQ (reference sequence). CDR3 in DNA: TGTGTCAGCAGCTTAGACCAGATTCTTTACGAGCAGTACTTC. Encoded protein: CVSSLDQILYEQYF.

The gene calls are TRBV20-1 and TRBJ2-1, with a possible D match to TRBD2 (5 bases). Trimming shortened V by 5 bases and J by 0 bases, and 14 bases separated the two germline ends. The V gene's germline CDR1 is DFQATT and CDR2 SNEGSKA (reference sequence). The CDR3 runs to 15 residues. CDR3 coding DNA: TGCAGTGCTCCCAGGATAGCGACCTCCTACAATGAGCAGTTCTTC. Protein sequence: CSAPRIATSYNEQFF.

The V and J genes are TRBV20-1 and TRBJ1-5, with TRBD1 matching over 9 bases. V trimming: 0 bases; J trimming: 9 bases; junction bases outside the gene matches: 6. Germline V gene lookup returns CDR1 DFQATT and CDR2 SNEGSKA (reference sequence). The CDR3 loop spans 14 amino acids. CDR3: CSARDRTGGLPQHF. The CDR3 DNA reads as TGCAGTGCTAGAGATAGAACAGGGGGCTTGCCCCAGCATTTT.

The chain couples TRBV27 to TRBJ2-5, with D perhaps matching TRBD1 (6 bases). The V gene's germline CDR1 is MNHEY and CDR2 SMNVEV (reference sequence). Deletions cut 8 bases from V and 1 base from J, with 29 bases between. This CDR3 contains 19 residues. The CDR3 sequence: CASGHRGTSLRRFQETQYF. The CDR3 DNA sequence: TGTGCCAGCGGTCATAGAGGGACATCCCTTCGAAGGTTCCAAGAGACCCAGTACTTC.

The V and J genes are TRBV7-9 and TRBJ2-3, with TRBD2 identical over 10 bases. Unmatched junction bases numbered 13, after V lost 6 bases and J lost 4 bases. The CDR3 is 17 amino acids. In germline, CDR1 is SEHNR, CDR2 FQNEAQ (reference sequence). The CDR3 spells CASSSHTSGIGADTQYF. The CDR3 DNA reads as TGTGCCAGCAGTTCCCATACTAGCGGGATAGGGGCAGATACGCAGTATTTT. Drawing the rest from reference TRBV7-9 and TRBJ2-3, the complete variable domain is DTGVSQNPRHKITKRGQNVTFRCDPISEHNRLYWYRQTLGQGPEFLTYFQNEAQLEKSRLLSDRFSAERPKGSFSTLEIQRTEQGDSAMYLCASSSHTSGIGADTQYFGPGTRLTVL.

CDR3 in DNA: TGTGCCAGCAGCTTGAGGACTACCCACGTATTATACAATGAGCAGTTCTTC. Residues: CASSLRTTHVLYNEQFF. V usage is TRBV7-8 and J usage is TRBJ2-1, with TRBD2 as a possible D gene (6 bases). This CDR3 contains 17 residues. CDR1 SGHVS and CDR2 FQNEAQ come from the germline V gene. Trimming shortened V by 3 bases and J by 4 bases, and 19 bases separated the two germline ends.

V usage is TRBV7-9 and J usage is TRBJ2-6; no definite D call. Trimming removed 5 bases from V and 0 bases from J, with 11 bases in between. The CDR3 is 16 residues long. Per germline, CDR1 SEHNR and CDR2 FQNEAQ (reference sequence). The CDR3 region is CASSPWSNSGANVLTF. The CDR3 DNA is TGTGCCAGCAGCCCCTGGAGTAACTCTGGGGCCAACGTCCTGACTTTC.

In this sample, this clonotype turned up a few times. The rearrangement joins TRBV15 to TRBJ2-5; TRBD2 might be the D (6 bases). Judging by the DNA end, TRBJ2-7 fits better; the J call may be wrong. The CDR3 extends over 15 amino acids. In germline, CDR1 is LNHNV, CDR2 YYDKDF (reference sequence). The chain's CDR3 is CATSPFPGVLNEQYF. The CDR3 DNA reads as TGTGCCACCAGCCCTTTCCCGGGGGTACTAAACGAGCAGTACTTC.

DNA for the CDR3: TGCGCCAGCAGCCAAGGACTGCCTGGCCGGGACTTCTCTGATGAGCAGTTCTTC. Its translation: CASSQGLPGRDFSDEQFF. This sequence joins TRBV4-3 and TRBJ2-1; weak D call: TRBD2 (6 bases). Trimming shortened V by 1 base and J by 8 bases, and 24 bases separated the two germline ends. This CDR3 has 18 residues. From germline, CDR1 is LGHNA and CDR2 YSLEER.

V usage is TRBV7-8 and J usage is TRBJ1-2; D is perhaps TRBD1 (6 bases). CDR3 size: 13 residues. Germline V gene data show CDR1 as SGHVS and CDR2 as FQNEAQ. Trimming cost V 5 bases and J 6 bases, with 13 bases left between them. The CDR3 DNA follows: TGTGCCAGCAGCCATAGGGGGATTGATGGCTACACCTTC. This sequence encodes CASSHRGIDGYTF.

In DNA form, the CDR3 reads TGCAGTGCTACCGGCAACAGGGGGGCTCCTTGGGATACGCAGTATTTT. Protein product: CSATGNRGAPWDTQYF. V gene TRBV20-1 combines with J gene TRBJ2-3; 8 nucleotides line up with TRBD1. This CDR3 is built from 16 residues. Germline lookup yields CDR1 DFQATT and CDR2 SNEGSKA (reference sequence). The trim removed 4 bases at V and 6 bases at J, leaving 15 bases unmatched.

The chain joins TRBV20-1 to TRBJ1-2; D remains unclear. CDR1 and CDR2 (germline): DFQATT, SNEGSKA (reference sequence). The CDR3 spans 13 residues. Deletions cut 5 bases from V and 6 bases from J, with 16 bases between. The CDR3 DNA follows: TGCAGTGCTCTGAAGCGGGGAGCTGATGGCTACACCTTC. Its translation: CSALKRGADGYTF.

There are a few counts of this clonotype. This chain links TRBV2 with TRBJ2-7; 7 bases are a match to TRBD1. Germline V gene data show CDR1 as SNHLY and CDR2 as FYNNEI. The V and J ends lost 6 bases and 3 bases, in that order; junction bases with no gene match: 8. This CDR3 is 14 amino acids long. CDR3 nucleotides: TGTGCCAGCAGGAAGGGGGCTGGTGTCTACGAGCAGTACTTC. This translates into CASRKGAGVYEQYF.

V usage is TRBV3-1 and J usage is TRBJ1-2, with 8 bases fitting TRBD1. The V gene's germline CDR1 is LGHDT and CDR2 YNNKEL (reference sequence). The CDR3 has 14 residues. V lost 4 bases to trimming and J lost 4 bases; unmatched junction nucleotides: 5. This CDR3 reads CASSRTGWSYGYTF. The CDR3 region has the DNA TGTGCCAGCAGCCGGACAGGGTGGTCCTATGGCTACACCTTC.

This clonotype was seen repeatedly, ten times or more. Mismatch with germline at one junction end may stem from a read error. The CDR3 sequence is CASSTDQETQYF. The CDR3 nucleotides are TGTGCCAGCAGTACGGACCAAGAGACCCAGTACTTC. J is TRBJ2-5 and V is TRBV5-1; D remains unclear. Looked up from germline, CDR1 is SGHRS and CDR2 is YFSETQ. The CDR3 totals 12 residues.

The V and J genes are TRBV27 and TRBJ1-6; D uncertain. V was trimmed by 10 bases and J by 7 bases, leaving 8 bases between them. Germline CDR1 MNHEY, CDR2 SMNVEV (reference sequence). This CDR3 is 11 amino acids long. The CDR3: CATGKNSPLHF. The CDR3 DNA follows: TGTGCCACTGGGAAAAATTCACCCCTCCACTTT.

The J gene is TRBJ1-2, the V gene TRBV4-3; 9 bases line up with TRBD1. CDR1 and CDR2 (germline): LGHNA, YSLEER. Trimming cost V 0 bases and J 8 bases; bases outside gene matches: 10. This CDR3 is 16 amino acids long. The CDR3: CASSQDGTGIREGYTF. CDR3 in DNA: TGCGCCAGCAGCCAAGATGGGACAGGGATTAGGGAGGGCTACACCTTC.

This clonotype was counted between two and nine times. V usage is TRBV2 and J usage is TRBJ2-7; 9 nucleotides align to TRBD1. The CDR3 length is 13 residues. The germline V gene encodes CDR1 SNHLY and CDR2 FYNNEI. After removal of 6 bases from V and 7 bases from J, the junction contained 7 bases not matched to a gene. CDR3 in amino acids: CASRGTGFREQYF. CDR3 DNA sequence: TGTGCCAGCAGGGGGACAGGGTTCCGGGAGCAGTACTTC.

This chain joins TRBV12-3 or TRBV12-4 and TRBJ2-5; no reliable D call. This CDR3 has 14 amino acids. V was clipped by 5 bases and J by 11 bases, with 21 bases between them. CDR3 DNA: TGTGCCAGCAGTGAGGTGGGCCGCCACAATGAGCAGTACTTC. Protein sequence: CASSEVGRHNEQYF.

The chain joins TRBV27 to TRBJ1-2; 7 bases agree with TRBD1. After removal of 8 bases from V and 7 bases from J, the junction contained 7 bases not matched to a gene. Germline loops: CDR1 MNHEY, CDR2 SMNVEV (reference sequence). This CDR3 region has 12 residues. The CDR3: CASGTNRGGYTF. The CDR3 coding sequence is TGTGCCAGCGGCACCAACAGGGGTGGCTACACCTTC.

The chain couples TRBV7-2 to TRBJ1-1; D may be TRBD1 (6 bases). The CDR3 length is 16 residues. Trimming stripped 5 bases from V and 0 bases from J, with 16 bases between. Germline loops: CDR1 SGHTA, CDR2 FQGNSA. The CDR3 sequence is CASSPGHDRMNTEAFF. The CDR3 DNA sequence: TGTGCCAGCAGCCCGGGACACGATAGGATGAACACTGAAGCTTTCTTT.